Shown below are 23 T cell receptor beta chains from a single sample sequenced in a study of cytomegalovirus exposure and HLA in healthy donors. Researchers ran the PCR with 60 Vbeta and 13 Jbeta primers. Clones were sequenced by immunoSEQ multiplex PCR, and TCRdb holds only the in-frame ones, with some missing. Among about 52,000 clones listed, around 52% were seen once. What was sequenced was PBMCs. The receptors derive from a human donor in good health.

The rearrangement joins TRBV11-2 to TRBJ2-2; the D gene is possibly TRBD2 (6 bases). V shed 5 bases and J shed 7 bases, with 17 bases lying between them. From germline, CDR1 is SGHAT and CDR2 FQNNGV. CDR3 size: 15 residues. The CDR3 loop reads CASSVGGILGGELFF. DNA for the CDR3: TGTGCCAGCAGCGTCGGAGGGATTCTAGGCGGGGAGCTGTTTTTT.

The chain couples TRBV2 to TRBJ1-6; D gene uncertain. Trimming took 5 bases from V and 10 from J, leaving 18 bases between them. Germline CDR1 and CDR2: SNHLY and FYNNEI. This CDR3 has 15 residues. CDR3 region: CASSLAGGNGSPLHF. The CDR3 coding sequence is TGTGCCAGCAGTCTGGCCGGCGGGAATGGGTCACCCCTCCACTTT.

This clone was seen more than once but under ten times. The CDR3 loop is CASSGTSGGRSGQFF. Written as DNA, the CDR3 is TGTGCCAGCAGTGGGACTAGCGGGGGGCGTAGTGGGCAGTTCTTC. J is TRBJ2-1 and V is TRBV2, with 14 nucleotides matching TRBD2. The CDR3 runs to 15 residues. With 4 bases clipped from V and 12 bases from J, the junction kept 8 bases outside the gene matches. Germline loops: CDR1 SNHLY, CDR2 FYNNEI. The full variable domain, rest sourced from reference TRBV2 and TRBJ2-1, is EPEVTQTPSHQVTQMGQEVILRCVPISNHLYFYWYRQILGQKVEFLVSFYNNEISEKSEIFDDQFSVERPDGSNFTLKIRSTKLEDSAMYFCASSGTSGGRSGQFFGPGTRLTVL.

This clone was counted between two and nine times. V and J are TRBV28 and TRBJ2-7, with D possibly matching TRBD1 (6 bases). Germline V gene lookup returns CDR1 MDHEN and CDR2 SYDVKM. CDR3 length: 15 residues. V lost 3 bases and J 1 base, leaving 13 bases between the germline ends. The CDR3 region has the DNA TGTGCCAGCAGTTTCCCGCAGGGGTCTTCCTACGAGCAGTACTTC. As protein: CASSFPQGSSYEQYF.

The rearrangement links TRBV30 to TRBJ1-2; a possible D gene is TRBD1 (6 bases). Per the germline V gene, CDR1 is GTSNPN and CDR2 is SVGIG (reference sequence). Trimming shortened V by 0 bases and J by 7 bases, and 12 bases separated the two germline ends. This CDR3 has 13 amino acids. CDR3 protein: CAWSVLGAGGYTF. The CDR3 DNA is TGTGCCTGGAGTGTACTGGGGGCGGGTGGCTACACCTTC.

This clone was counted only a few times. The chain recombines TRBV2 with TRBJ2-5; the match to TRBD2 covers 7 bases. J was trimmed by 1 base and V by 7 bases; bases with no gene match: 15. In germline, CDR1 is SNHLY, CDR2 FYNNEI. The CDR3 is 17 amino acids. The CDR3 DNA reads as TGTGCCAGCACCCGCCCGGGGTCTAGCGGCGCCCAAGAGACCCAGTACTTC. Translating gives CASTRPGSSGAQETQYF.

The V call is TRBV10-3, the J call TRBJ1-5, with D tentatively TRBD1 (5 bases). Trimming took 3 bases from V and 5 from J, leaving 5 bases between them. CDR3 size: 12 residues. Germline-derived CDR1 and CDR2 are ENHRY and SYGVKD. The CDR3 nucleotides are TGTGCCATCAGTGAAGGGGATCAGCCCCAGCATTTT. Amino acids: CAISEGDQPQHF.

The rearrangement uses TRBV2 and TRBJ2-5, with 9 bases matching TRBD1. Trimming at V came to 3 bases and at J to 5 bases, leaving 4 bases not matched to a gene. Germline V gene lookup returns CDR1 SNHLY and CDR2 FYNNEI. The length of the CDR3 is 14 residues. The CDR3 region has the DNA TGTGCCAGCAGTGACGGGACAGGGTACGAGACCCAGTACTTC. Translating gives CASSDGTGYETQYF.

The rearrangement uses TRBV5-1 and TRBJ2-7, with 8 bases identical to TRBD2. V lost 1 base and J lost 3; bases outside the gene matches: 12. The CDR3 sequence is 17 residues long. Germline-derived CDR1 and CDR2 are SGHRS and YFSETQ. The CDR3 DNA sequence: TGCGCCAGCAGCTTGTATGGGGGTAGCGGGGCCCGCTACGAGCAGTACTTC. Amino acids: CASSLYGGSGARYEQYF. Full variable domain (missing parts from reference TRBV5-1 and TRBJ2-7): KAGVTQTPRYLIKTRGQQVTLSCSPISGHRSVSWYQQTPGQGLQFLFEYFSETQRNKGNFPGRFSGRQFSNSRSEMNVSTLELGDSALYLCASSLYGGSGARYEQYFGPGTRLTVT.

CDR3 residues: CASSEEGGAHRNEQFF. The DNA for the CDR3 is TGTGCCAGCAGTGAAGAAGGGGGGGCCCATCGGAATGAGCAGTTCTTC. The rearrangement uses TRBV6-1 and TRBJ2-1; possible D gene TRBD2, 7 bases. Trimming took off 1 base at V and 7 bases at J, with 17 bases between the two ends. The germline V gene encodes CDR1 MNHNS and CDR2 SASEGT. The CDR3 loop spans 16 amino acids.

J is TRBJ1-2 and V is TRBV5-5; tentatively, D is TRBD1 (6 bases). The germline gives CDR1 SGHKS, CDR2 YYEKEE (reference sequence). The CDR3 spans 16 residues. V dropped 3 bases and J dropped 3 bases, with 18 bases sitting between them. The CDR3 loop reads CASSSSSGVWDYGYTF. CDR3 DNA: TGTGCCAGCAGCTCTTCCTCAGGGGTTTGGGACTATGGCTACACCTTC.

V gene TRBV2 combines with J gene TRBJ1-5; D gene unclear. The V end was cut by 6 bases, the J end by 8 bases, with 8 bases between. This CDR3 is 11 amino acids long. The V gene's germline CDR1 is SNHLY and CDR2 FYNNEI. The chain's CDR3 is CASSYGEPQHF. For the CDR3, the DNA is TGTGCCAGCAGCTACGGGGAGCCCCAGCATTTT.

The V and J genes are TRBV2 and TRBJ1-5, with D possibly TRBD1 on 5 matching bases. V was cut by 7 bases and J by 0 bases, with 16 bases left in between. The CDR3 is made up of 16 amino acids. Germline V gene lookup returns CDR1 SNHLY and CDR2 FYNNEI. The CDR3: CASTRQGRNSNQPQHF. The DNA for the CDR3 is TGTGCCAGCACCCGGCAGGGAAGGAATAGCAATCAGCCCCAGCATTTT.

CDR3 residues: CASSDAQGELYEQYF. DNA for the CDR3: TGTGCCAGCAGTGATGCTCAGGGGGAACTCTACGAGCAGTACTTC. The chain employs TRBV2 and TRBJ2-7, with 7 bases fitting TRBD1. Trimming at V came to 3 bases and at J to 3 bases, leaving 8 bases not matched to a gene. Germline CDR1 and CDR2: SNHLY and FYNNEI. CDR3 length equals 15 residues. Full variable domain (outside the CDR3, taken from reference TRBV2 and TRBJ2-7): EPEVTQTPSHQVTQMGQEVILRCVPISNHLYFYWYRQILGQKVEFLVSFYNNEISEKSEIFDDQFSVERPDGSNFTLKIRSTKLEDSAMYFCASSDAQGELYEQYFGPGTRLTVT.

This chain links TRBV28 with TRBJ2-2; D call uncertain. Looked up from germline, CDR1 is MDHEN and CDR2 is SYDVKM. Trimming removed 6 bases at V and 3 bases at J, with 2 bases between. CDR3 length: 11 amino acids. In DNA form, the CDR3 reads TGTGCCAGCAGCTACACCGGGGAGCTGTTTTTT. This translates into CASSYTGELFF.

The chain carries TRBV7-9 and TRBJ2-3; 7 bases are shared with TRBD1. Germline loops: CDR1 SEHNR, CDR2 FQNEAQ (reference sequence). J lost 2 bases, V lost 5 bases, and 7 bases had no gene match. The CDR3 length is 15 residues. Written as DNA, the CDR3 is TGTGCCAGCAGCCGCCGACAGGGAGCCACAGATACGCAGTATTTT. This codes for CASSRRQGATDTQYF.

The genes are TRBV18 and TRBJ2-1; 9 bases match TRBD1. Losses at the gene ends were 1 base for V and 7 bases for J; bases not matched to a gene: 5. CDR3 size: 15 residues. Germline V gene data show CDR1 as KGHSH and CDR2 as LQKENI. CDR3 bases: TGTGCCAGCTCACCACGGACAGGGGATGCGAATGAGCAGTTCTTC. This translates into CASSPRTGDANEQFF.

CDR3 in amino acids: CAIKISSGESYEQYF. CDR3 DNA sequence: TGTGCCATCAAGATATCTAGCGGGGAATCCTACGAGCAGTACTTC. The rearrangement links TRBV10-3 to TRBJ2-7, with 9 bases aligning to TRBD2. The CDR3 runs 15 residues. Germline CDR1 is ENHRY and CDR2 is SYGVKD. J was trimmed by 1 base and V by 7 bases; bases with no gene match: 8.

This clone was observed a handful of times. This chain links TRBV29-1 with TRBJ1-1, with D possibly being TRBD1 (5 bases). V lost 3 bases to trimming and J lost 10 bases, with 12 bases between them. CDR3 length: 11 amino acids. The V gene's germline CDR1 is SQVTM and CDR2 ANQGSEA. The CDR3: CSVDAGFAAFF. CDR3 DNA: TGCAGCGTTGACGCAGGGTTTGCAGCTTTCTTT.

There are a few counts of this clone. V is TRBV2 and J is TRBJ2-6, with unresolved D. In germline, CDR1 is SNHLY, CDR2 FYNNEI. This CDR3 has 17 amino acids. Deletions cut 1 base from V and 0 bases from J, with 10 bases between. The CDR3 DNA follows: TGTGCCAGCAGTGAAGGGGCAGCTTTCTCTGGGGCCAACGTCCTGACTTTC. Its translation is CASSEGAAFSGANVLTF.

The rearrangement uses TRBV6-6 and TRBJ1-2, with D hard to call. From germline, CDR1 is MNHNY and CDR2 SVGAGI (reference sequence). V lost 5 bases and J lost 3, with 19 bases in between. There are 16 residues in the CDR3. CDR3 bases: TGTGCCAGCAGTCAACCCCGGGGTGGAGGCCACTATGGCTACACCTTC. It yields the protein CASSQPRGGGHYGYTF.

The V and J genes are TRBV6-5 and TRBJ1-5; a weak D match, TRBD1 (6 bases). V was trimmed by 3 bases and J by 4 bases, leaving 13 bases between them. From germline, CDR1 is MNHEY and CDR2 SVGAGI. The CDR3 is 15 residues long. DNA for the CDR3: TGTGCCAGCAGTTATGCGCGAACAGGGAATCAGCCCCAGCATTTT. The encoded protein is CASSYARTGNQPQHF.

The rearrangement joins TRBV18 to TRBJ1-1; unclear D gene. This CDR3 is 14 amino acids long. The V and J ends lost 4 bases and 5 bases respectively, with 14 bases between them. The germline CDR1 and CDR2 sequences are KGHSH and LQKENI. This chain's CDR3 is CASSLGLPRTEAFF. The CDR3 region has the DNA TGTGCCAGCTCACTAGGACTCCCTAGGACTGAAGCTTTCTTT.